This TCR beta chain was retrieved from a study of blood T cell repertoires in COVID-19. Across the whole study: Acute and convalescent COVID-19 samples came from the United States, Italy and Spain.

CDR1 SGHTA and CDR2 FQGNSA come from the germline V gene. This CDR3 has 16 amino acids. V was cut by 0 bases and J by 0 bases, with 11 bases left in between. Method: immunoSEQ multiplex PCR; TCRdb's copy keeps in-frame clones and lacks some. Of tens of thousands of clones listed, 82% were seen once; the top ten hold 4% to 5%. The sample taken for sequencing was peripheral blood. The TCR originated in a woman aged 55-69 years with acute or convalescent COVID-19. The chain carries TRBV7-2 and TRBJ1-2, with a weak D call TRBD1 (5 bases). The CDR3 sequence is CASSLAGGGANYGYTF. The CDR3 DNA reads TGTGCCAGCAGCTTAGCGGGGGGAGGAGCTAACTATGGCTACACCTTC.